The T cell receptor beta chain under discussion was sequenced for a study of T cell responses to AZD1222 COVID-19 vaccine (dated by TCRdb to about 2021). With respect to the entire study: Because spike-specific TCR depth and breadth did not differ between the two schedules, AZD1222 recipients who got a second dose at roughly 4 weeks were pooled with those who got a second dose at roughly 12 weeks. TCR sequencing covered fewer than 250 trial participants: 200 to 220 given two doses of AZD1222 and around 26 given two doses of MenACWY control vaccine. Trial participants were enrolled by age into subgroups of 18-55, 56-69 and 70-plus years, and roughly 150, 30 and 60 TCR-sequenced participants, respectively, were included in these subgroups.

The V and J ends are trimmed by 0 bases and 2 bases, leaving 12 bases between them. CDR3 length: 16 amino acids, cysteine to phenylalanine. The sequence is cut down to CDR3 DNA, 48 bases in frame from base 1. Based on the germline V gene, the CDR1 and CDR2 sequences are KGHSH and LQKENI. Concerning this clone itself: The target of this receptor is not known. Base qualities are not at hand, and no much larger clone is one base apart.

The CDR3 regions of human TCRbeta chains were analyzed by immunosequencing. The study's own analysis went as follows. Repertoire TCRs were matched against a reference library of SARS-CoV-2-specific TCRs generated with the MIRA antigen-specificity platform. Breadth meant the fraction of unique TCRs that were SARS-CoV-2-associated, whereas depth meant the fraction of total T cells that were SARS-CoV-2-associated. Each spike-specific TCR was assigned to its reactive spike region and to a CD4 or CD8 class using the MIRA data. Log10-transformed breadth and depth values were compared by one-way ANOVA with Sidak's multiple comparisons tests. TCRdb's version of the immuneACCESS table is confined to in-frame rearrangements and falls short of the full clone set. An unresolved V gene accounts for under half of the shortfall where checked; the remainder is of unknown origin. For V, J and clone size, that table is used; D and trimming come from the DNA. The sample table contains 110,000 or so clones; only one count was recorded for approximately 86% of them. Of the sample, around 3.2% falls within the top ten clones.

General study outcomes and caveats: Vaccine-associated CD4 TCRs spanned the whole spike protein, with dominant responses in regions 160-218 and 743-854. A significant rise in spike-specific TCR breadth and depth was observed after two AZD1222 doses relative to day 0 and relative to MenACWY recipients. No day 14 peak-response samples were available, so repertoires were characterized only after the peak T cell response. Conclusions about previously exposed vaccinees are limited because only a handful of AZD1222 recipients were SARS-CoV-2 seropositive at baseline. Reportedly, close to half of the unique spike-specific TCRs recognized epitopes lying outside the regions that are mutated in the B.1.351 and B.1.1.7 variants. Participants were mostly white British, with more females than males. The authors suggested clonal diversity may have been underestimated. In the small 56-69-year group, the increase in depth fell short of significance, most likely because of low power.

This sample's time point label indicates: baseline before first vaccination. Vaccinee samples came from UK trials COV001 and COV002, including a single-blind randomized controlled phase 2/3 trial of AZD1222 (ChAdOx1 nCoV-19) in healthy adults. Trial participant PBMC samples were collected at day 0 and day 28 after the second dose for TCRbeta chain sequencing. The sample was peripheral blood, taken on day 0 of AZD1222 vaccination. The sequence derives from an adult in good health. This receptor chain uses TRBV18 and TRBJ2-3; the D gene assignment is ambiguous. At the DNA level, the sequence is TGTGCCAGCTCACCACCATACAACAGAGTCACAGATACGCAGTATTTT. It specifies CASSPPYNRVTDTQYF.